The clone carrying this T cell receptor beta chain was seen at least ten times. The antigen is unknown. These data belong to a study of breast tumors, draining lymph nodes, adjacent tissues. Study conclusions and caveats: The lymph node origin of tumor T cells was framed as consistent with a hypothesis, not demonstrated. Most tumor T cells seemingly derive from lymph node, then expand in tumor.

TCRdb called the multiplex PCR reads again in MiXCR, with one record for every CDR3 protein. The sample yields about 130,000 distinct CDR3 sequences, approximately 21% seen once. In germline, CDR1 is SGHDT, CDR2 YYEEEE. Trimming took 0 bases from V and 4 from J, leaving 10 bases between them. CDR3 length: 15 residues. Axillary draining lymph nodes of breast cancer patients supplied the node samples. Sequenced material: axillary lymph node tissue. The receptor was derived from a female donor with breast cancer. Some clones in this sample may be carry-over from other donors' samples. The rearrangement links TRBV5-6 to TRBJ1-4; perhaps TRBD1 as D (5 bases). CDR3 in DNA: TGTGCCAGCAGCTTGGTTGGGGGGTATAATGAAAAACTGTTTTTT. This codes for CASSLVGGYNEKLFF.